There are many counts of the clone carrying this TCR beta chain. What it binds is not known. Every patient was untreated before thyroid surgery. Using MiXCR, TCRdb re-called clones from the PCR reads. The sample holds roughly 48,000 clones, approximately 20% seen once. The CDR3 has 11 residues. Germline V gene data show CDR1 as SNHLY and CDR2 as FYNNEI. V lost 6 bases, J lost 5 bases, and 7 bases lay in between. This entry belongs to a study of metastatic and nonmetastatic thyroid tumors. Study at large: Repertoire data that came from the blood and tumor or nodule tissue of malignant and benign thyroid patients were compared.

General study results and limits: Compared with benign nodules, malignant thyroid tumors were reported to have significantly higher TCR beta diversity in both blood and tumor.

The TCR was taken from a male donor with papillary thyroid cancer or a benign thyroid nodule (not recorded which). Some clones in this sample may be carry-over from other donors' samples. Sequencing was carried out using blood. The chain carries TRBV2 and TRBJ2-5; D unclear. The chain's CDR3 is CASRTRETQYF. Here the CDR3 DNA reads TGTGCCAGCAGGACCCGGGAGACCCAGTACTTC.